These 14 T cell receptor beta chains were sequenced from one sample in a study of blood T cell repertoires in COVID-19. The assay was immunoSEQ multiplex PCR, and TCRdb's table has in-frame clones only and misses some. The sample holds 290,000 or so clones, roughly nine tenths seen once. Sequenced material: peripheral blood. These receptors were taken from a woman in her twenties or thirties with COVID-19, enrolled during active disease.

The gene calls are TRBV7-9 and TRBJ1-3; TRBD1 aligns across 9 bases. CDR1 and CDR2 from the germline V gene are SEHNR and FQNEAQ (reference sequence). Losses at the gene ends were 1 base for V and 4 bases for J; bases not matched to a gene: 2. The CDR3 covers 15 residues. Here the CDR3 reads CASSLDTGGGNTIYF. CDR3 coding DNA: TGTGCCAGCAGCTTAGATACAGGGGGCGGAAACACCATATATTTT.

The chain is built from TRBV10-2 and TRBJ1-4; 10 nucleotides match TRBD1. The CDR3 length is 14 residues. After removal of 7 bases from V and 8 bases from J, the junction contained 7 bases not matched to a gene. The germline V gene encodes CDR1 WSHSY and CDR2 SAAADI. DNA of the CDR3: TGCGCCAGCATGGGGGACAGGGGCAACGAAAAACTGTTTTTT. Encoded protein: CASMGDRGNEKLFF.

The J gene is TRBJ1-2, the V gene TRBV2; D is uncertain. This CDR3 is built from 14 residues. Germline V lookup: CDR1 SNHLY, CDR2 FYNNEI. V lost 6 bases to trimming and J lost 1 base, with 12 bases between them. For the CDR3, the DNA is TGTGCCAGCAGAAGAGAACAGAGTAACTATGGCTACACCTTC. It is translated as CASRREQSNYGYTF.

The J gene is TRBJ2-7, the V gene TRBV30, with 9 bases aligning to TRBD2. V shed 1 base and J 5 bases; nucleotides not matched to a gene: 9. Germline V CDR1 and CDR2: GTSNPN, SVGIG (reference sequence). The CDR3 runs 15 residues. In DNA, the CDR3 is TGTGCCTGGAGTGCCCGGGAGATAGCGGGAGACGAGCAGTACTTC. This sequence encodes CAWSAREIAGDEQYF.

Remarks on this clone: A read error may be the cause here, since a much bigger clone is one base away. CDR3 in amino acids: CASSDSGSSYNEQFF. In DNA form, the CDR3 reads TGTGCCAGCAGTGACAGCGGGAGCTCCTACAATGAGCAGTTCTTC. The chain links TRBV6-4 to TRBJ2-1; 8 bases align to TRBD2. CDR3 length: 15 amino acids. CDR1 is MRHNA and CDR2 is SNTAGT in the germline V gene. V was clipped by 2 bases and J by 0 bases; unmatched bases: 0.

V usage is TRBV7-2 and J usage is TRBJ2-7; 14 bases line up with TRBD2. J was trimmed by 3 bases and V by 4 bases; bases with no gene match: 11. Germline loops: CDR1 SGHTA, CDR2 FQGNSA. The CDR3 consists of 18 residues. The CDR3 DNA sequence: TGTGCCAGCAGCTCACGACGACTAGCGGGAGGGACGAGCTACGAGCAGTACTTC. This sequence encodes CASSSRRLAGGTSYEQYF.

This rearrangement joins TRBV19 to TRBJ1-4; 7 bases line up with TRBD1. The J segment lost 8 bases and the V segment lost 2 bases, leaving 2 bases of the junction unmatched. This CDR3 has 13 residues. Germline loops: CDR1 LNHDA, CDR2 SQIVND (reference sequence). CDR3 nucleotides: TGTGCCAGTAGTATACAGGGGGGCGAAAAACTGTTTTTT. This sequence encodes CASSIQGGEKLFF. Full variable domain (missing parts from reference TRBV19 and TRBJ1-4): DGGITQSPKYLFRKEGQNVTLSCEQNLNHDAMYWYRQDPGQGLRLIYYSQIVNDFQKGDIAEGYSVSREKKESFPLTVTSAQKNPTAFYLCASSIQGGEKLFFGSGTQLSVL.

The chain combines TRBV12-5 with TRBJ2-3; 7 bases are shared with TRBD2. CDR1 is LGHNT, CDR2 FRNRAP, per germline. CDR3 length: 16 residues. After removal of 2 bases from V and 1 base from J, the junction contained 6 bases not matched to a gene. CDR3 in DNA: TGTGCTAGTGGTTTGTCAGATGCGGGGGGCACAGATACGCAGTATTTT. Protein product: CASGLSDAGGTDTQYF.

The J gene is TRBJ1-5, the V gene TRBV25-1; maybe TRBD1 (5 bases). Per the germline V gene, CDR1 is MGHDK and CDR2 is SYGVNS. V lost 2 bases to trimming and J lost 1 base, with 9 bases between them. CDR3 length: 15 amino acids. The CDR3 sequence is CASSETRQSNQPQHF. The CDR3 DNA follows: TGTGCCAGCAGTGAAACCCGACAGAGCAATCAGCCCCAGCATTTT.

The chain uses TRBV29-1 and TRBJ2-3, with TRBD1 as a possible D gene (6 bases). Trimming left V 5 bases short and J 2 bases short, with 17 bases between. The CDR3 covers 15 residues. Germline V lookup: CDR1 SQVTM, CDR2 ANQGSEA. The CDR3 spells CSVRGVTGLTDTQYF. The CDR3 coding sequence is TGCAGCGTTCGTGGGGTGACAGGACTCACAGATACGCAGTATTTT.

The rearrangement joins TRBV15 to TRBJ2-2, with 7 bases aligning to TRBD2. The CDR3 totals 17 residues. Trimming removed 7 bases from V and 0 bases from J; junction bases left unmatched: 11. The V gene's germline CDR1 is LNHNV and CDR2 YYDKDF (reference sequence). This CDR3 reads CATKTGRQFANTGELFF. Written as DNA, the CDR3 is TGTGCCACCAAGACCGGGAGGCAGTTCGCGAACACCGGGGAGCTGTTTTTT.

The chain joins TRBV6-5 to TRBJ1-2, with 9 bases lining up with TRBD1. The CDR3 sequence is 14 residues long. The V and J ends lost 6 bases and 6 bases, in that order; junction bases with no gene match: 8. The germline gives CDR1 MNHEY, CDR2 SVGAGI. Here the CDR3 DNA reads TGTGCCAGCAGCCGAACAGGGGGCAGGGATGGCTACACCTTC. As protein: CASSRTGGRDGYTF.

The chain combines TRBV5-4 with TRBJ2-3; 11 positions agree with TRBD1. Germline-derived CDR1 and CDR2 are SGHNT and YYREEE (reference sequence). The V segment lost 4 bases and the J segment 4 bases; nucleotides outside the gene matches: 8. The CDR3 consists of 16 residues. The CDR3 DNA reads TGTGCCAGCAGCAGGCGGGACAGGGGGTTATCAGATACGCAGTATTTT. The encoded protein is CASSRRDRGLSDTQYF.

The chain carries TRBV25-1 and TRBJ1-4, with 9 bases aligning to TRBD1. The CDR3 covers 16 residues. The V segment lost 2 bases and the J segment 5 bases; nucleotides outside the gene matches: 6. The germline CDR1 and CDR2 sequences are MGHDK and SYGVNS. The CDR3 DNA reads TGTGCCAGCAGTGAACTTACAGGGGGCCTAAATGAAAAACTGTTTTTT. Its protein is CASSELTGGLNEKLFF.